The 32 T cell receptor beta chains listed next were all sequenced from one sample in a study of patients and donors after allogeneic stem cell transplantation. TCRdb reanalysed the RT-PCR reads using MiXCR and keeps one entry per CDR3 protein. This table has about 210,000 distinct CDR3 sequences, roughly two fifths appearing once. Input material: blood, either unsorted or a sorted T cell fraction (not recorded which). Receptor source: a human donor who was either an allogeneic HSCT recipient or a stem cell or donor lymphocyte infusion donor (not recorded which). It is not recorded whose cells these are; they may come from a transplant donor.

This clonotype was seen more than once but under ten times. The V call is TRBV21-1, the J call TRBJ1-1; the tabulated D call, TRBD1, remains unverified against the DNA. TRBV21-1 is a documented pseudogene. The CDR3 contains 12 residues. Here the CDR3 reads CASSPQGTEAFF. The CDR3 DNA sequence: TGTGCCAGCAGCCCCCAGGGCACTGAAGCTTTCTTT.

The sample holds a few counts of this clonotype. The chain carries TRBV27 and TRBJ1-4; D unresolved. CDR3 length equals 16 residues. The germline V and J ends were trimmed by 8 bases and 0 bases, with 16 bases remaining between them. Germline V lookup: CDR1 MNHEY, CDR2 SMNVEV (reference sequence). CDR3 in amino acids: CASSTVQVATNEKLFF. The CDR3 DNA sequence: TGTGCCAGCTCCACAGTCCAAGTTGCAACTAATGAAAAACTGTTTTTT.

The chain recombines TRBV5-5 with TRBJ2-7, with 9 nucleotides matching TRBD1. Looked up from germline, CDR1 is SGHKS and CDR2 is YYEKEE (reference sequence). The V gene end was trimmed by 2 bases and the J gene end by 4 bases; junction bases not matched to a gene: 7. This CDR3 is built from 15 residues. This CDR3 reads CASSFRDRVSYEQYF. The DNA of the CDR3 is TGTGCCAGCAGCTTCCGGGACAGGGTTTCGTACGAGCAGTACTTC.

Written as DNA, the CDR3 is TGTGCCATCAGGGTGATCTATGGCTACACCTTC. Encoded protein: CAIRVIYGYTF. The chain recombines TRBV10-3 with TRBJ1-2; D gene uncertain. V lost 6 bases, J lost 4 bases, and 6 bases lay in between. Germline V gives CDR1 ENHRY, CDR2 SYGVKD. This CDR3 has 11 amino acids.

This chain connects TRBV4-1 to TRBJ1-2, with D possibly matching TRBD1 (5 bases). CDR1 is MGHRA and CDR2 is YSYEKL in the germline V gene. V was cut by 0 bases and J by 4 bases, with 9 bases left in between. CDR3 length: 14 residues. The CDR3 nucleotides read TGCGCCAGCAGCCAAGATGCCGGGACCTATGGCTACACCTTC. Residues: CASSQDAGTYGYTF.

This clonotype has ten or more counts. This chain's CDR3 is CAWSVKRFPITLYGYTF. DNA of the CDR3: TGTGCCTGGAGTGTAAAGCGGTTCCCTATTACCCTCTATGGCTACACCTTC. The chain carries TRBV30 and TRBJ1-2; D not certain. Germline V gene data show CDR1 as GTSNPN and CDR2 as SVGIG (reference sequence). The CDR3 contains 17 residues. V lost 0 bases to trimming and J lost 4 bases, with 21 bases between them.

This clonotype was seen a few times. The chain combines TRBV5-6 with TRBJ1-4, with a possible D match to TRBD1 (5 bases). The V end lost 5 bases, the J end lost 4 bases, and 12 bases lay between the germline ends. Germline V CDR1 and CDR2: SGHDT, YYEEEE. This CDR3 comprises 14 residues. For the CDR3, the DNA is TGTGCCAGCAGTTCGGGACGGGATAATGAAAAACTGTTTTTT. Its translation: CASSSGRDNEKLFF. Based on the CDR3 plus reference TRBV5-6 and TRBJ1-4, the full variable domain is DAGVTQSPTHLIKTRGQQVTLRCSPKSGHDTVSWYQQALGQGPQFIFQYYEEEERQRGNFPDRFSGHQFPNYSSELNVNALLLGDSALYLCASSSGRDNEKLFFGSGTQLSVL.

The chain links TRBV5-1 to TRBJ1-1, with D perhaps TRBD1 (5 bases). Germline V lookup: CDR1 SGHRS, CDR2 YFSETQ. V was pared by 1 base and J by 2 bases, with 18 bases between. CDR3 size: 17 residues. CDR3 coding DNA: TGCGCCAGCAGCTTGAAAGAATTGATACAGGTTAACACTGAAGCTTTCTTT. Protein product: CASSLKELIQVNTEAFF. The whole variable domain, remainder taken from reference TRBV5-1 and TRBJ1-1, is KAGVTQTPRYLIKTRGQQVTLSCSPISGHRSVSWYQQTPGQGLQFLFEYFSETQRNKGNFPGRFSGRQFSNSRSEMNVSTLELGDSALYLCASSLKELIQVNTEAFFGQGTRLTVV.

This clonotype was observed a few times. CDR3: CASSSPREWAQYF. Here the CDR3 DNA reads TGTGCCAGCAGCTCCCCCAGGGAATGGGCGCAGTATTTT. This rearrangement joins TRBV7-9 to TRBJ2-3; perhaps TRBD1 as D (5 bases). The germline V and J ends were trimmed by 4 bases and 10 bases, with 15 bases remaining between them. Germline V gene lookup returns CDR1 SEHNR and CDR2 FQNEAQ (reference sequence). The CDR3 runs 13 residues.

The chain links TRBV28 to TRBJ2-4; 7 bases fit TRBD2. The CDR3 is 14 residues long. J gave up 7 bases and V 3 bases, and 6 bases lay outside the gene matches. The germline CDR1 and CDR2 sequences are MDHEN and SYDVKM. CDR3 in DNA: TGTGCCAGCAGTTTTAAGCCCGGGAGGAACATTCAGTACTTC. It specifies CASSFKPGRNIQYF.

V usage is TRBV5-1 and J usage is TRBJ1-1, with D possibly being TRBD1 (5 bases). Germline values: CDR1 SGHRS, CDR2 YFSETQ. CDR3 length: 14 amino acids. The germline V and J ends were trimmed by 3 bases and 2 bases, with 11 bases remaining between them. CDR3 bases: TGCGCCAGCAGCTCGGGGGTTTACAACACTGAAGCTTTCTTT. This translates into CASSSGVYNTEAFF.

This sequence joins TRBV3-1 and TRBJ2-7; D may correspond to TRBD1 or TRBD2 (5 bases each). The CDR3 is made up of 14 amino acids. Looked up from germline, CDR1 is LGHDT and CDR2 is YNNKEL (reference sequence). Trimming removed 4 bases at V and 5 bases at J, with 15 bases between. CDR3 sequence (DNA): TGTGCCAGCAGCCCCGGGGCAGGGTTTCACGAGCAGTACTTC. Amino acid sequence: CASSPGAGFHEQYF.

The chain links TRBV6-5 to TRBJ1-1; the D is unclear. The CDR3 loop spans 13 amino acids. The germline V and J ends were trimmed by 6 bases and 1 base, with 9 bases remaining between them. Germline lookup yields CDR1 MNHEY and CDR2 SVGAGI. This chain's CDR3 is CASSHYGNTEAFF. CDR3 sequence (DNA): TGTGCCAGCAGCCATTACGGGAACACTGAAGCTTTCTTT.

This chain connects TRBV4-3 to TRBJ1-1, with D perhaps matching TRBD1 (5 bases). Trimming cost V 0 bases and J 7 bases, with 15 bases left between them. The germline V gene has CDR1 LGHNA and CDR2 YSLEER. CDR3 length: 15 residues. As DNA, the CDR3 is TGCGCCAGCAGCCAAGATCCCAGGGCAGGAGATGAAGCTTTCTTT. Residues: CASSQDPRAGDEAFF.

The chain uses TRBV5-1 and TRBJ1-4; TRBD1 agrees at 7 bases. Looked up from germline, CDR1 is SGHRS and CDR2 is YFSETQ. The CDR3 length is 18 residues. The V gene end was trimmed by 0 bases and the J gene end by 2 bases; junction bases not matched to a gene: 10. The CDR3 sequence is CASSLGQGLRRTNEKLFF. The CDR3 coding sequence is TGCGCCAGCAGCTTGGGACAGGGCCTGAGAAGGACTAATGAAAAACTGTTTTTT.

The gene calls are TRBV28 and TRBJ1-1, with 7 nucleotides matching TRBD1. The CDR3 is 12 residues long. V was pared by 6 bases and J by 11 bases, with 9 bases of the junction left unmatched. CDR1 is MDHEN, CDR2 SYDVKM, per germline. The CDR3 nucleotides are TGTGCCAGCAGCAGAGGCGGGACAGTGGCTTTCTTT. Residues: CASSRGGTVAFF.

There are a few counts of this clonotype. The V and J genes are TRBV20-1 and TRBJ1-1, with no clear D. Germline V lookup: CDR1 DFQATT, CDR2 SNEGSKA (reference sequence). CDR3 length: 11 residues. V dropped 6 bases and J dropped 7 bases, with 12 bases sitting between them. The CDR3 DNA reads TGCAGTGCCGTAATGACAATTGAAGCTTTCTTT. This encodes CSAVMTIEAFF.

V gene TRBV9 combines with J gene TRBJ2-2; TRBD1 matches at 8 bases. Unmatched junction bases numbered 5, after V lost 3 bases and J lost 4 bases. Per germline, CDR1 SGDLS and CDR2 YYNGEE. CDR3 length equals 15 residues. The CDR3 reads CASSAPGGSTGELFF. The CDR3 DNA follows: TGTGCCAGCAGCGCCCCAGGGGGCAGCACCGGGGAGCTGTTTTTT.

This clonotype was observed a few times. This sequence joins TRBV14 and TRBJ1-2, with no clear D. The ends were cut back, 4 bases at V and 8 bases at J, with 17 bases in the middle. Germline V gene data show CDR1 as SGHDN and CDR2 as FVKESK. This CDR3 region has 14 residues. The CDR3 DNA sequence: TGTGCCAGCAGCCTGCAGACCCCGACGAGGGGCTACACCTTC. It specifies CASSLQTPTRGYTF.

Here the CDR3 reads CASSLTVGSYNEQFF. For the CDR3, the DNA is TGTGCCAGCAGCTTAACGGTTGGCTCCTACAATGAGCAGTTCTTC. This chain joins TRBV7-3 and TRBJ2-1, with D unresolved. There are 15 residues in the CDR3. The germline gives CDR1 SGHTA, CDR2 FQGTGA. Trimming left V 0 bases short and J 0 bases short, with 6 bases between.

This chain joins TRBV6-5 and TRBJ2-6; no clear D gene. Per the germline V gene, CDR1 is MNHEY and CDR2 is SVGAGI. The CDR3 is 17 residues long. Trimming pared 0 bases from V and 0 bases from J, leaving 9 bases between. The CDR3 sequence is CASSYSRHFSGANVLTF. CDR3 sequence (DNA): TGTGCCAGCAGTTACTCCCGACACTTCTCTGGGGCCAACGTCCTGACTTTC.

This clonotype was seen more than once but under ten times. The chain has TRBV10-3 and TRBJ2-3, with D unresolved. This CDR3 contains 13 residues. With 3 bases removed from V and 3 bases from J, the gap between germline ends came to 7 bases. The germline V gene encodes CDR1 ENHRY and CDR2 SYGVKD. DNA for the CDR3: TGTGCCATCAGTGAATTGTGGACAGATACGCAGTATTTT. This encodes CAISELWTDTQYF.

This clonotype was detected ten times or more. The chain couples TRBV9 to TRBJ1-6; 9 bases are shared with TRBD1. Germline V lookup: CDR1 SGDLS, CDR2 YYNGEE. The CDR3 contains 17 residues. J was trimmed by 6 bases and V by 0 bases; bases with no gene match: 7. The CDR3 here is CASSVGPTGGANSPLHF. CDR3 sequence (DNA): TGTGCCAGCAGCGTAGGACCGACAGGGGGGGCTAATTCACCCCTCCACTTT.

The genes are TRBV5-1 and TRBJ2-3; TRBD1 agrees at 7 bases. With V trimmed by 4 bases and J by 1 base, 9 bases remained unmatched. In germline, CDR1 is SGHRS, CDR2 YFSETQ. This CDR3 comprises 16 residues. CDR3 protein: CASSPKGAVRTDTQYF. As DNA, the CDR3 is TGCGCCAGCAGCCCTAAGGGGGCGGTTCGCACAGATACGCAGTATTTT. Supplemented by reference TRBV5-1 and TRBJ2-3, the full variable domain reads KAGVTQTPRYLIKTRGQQVTLSCSPISGHRSVSWYQQTPGQGLQFLFEYFSETQRNKGNFPGRFSGRQFSNSRSEMNVSTLELGDSALYLCASSPKGAVRTDTQYFGPGTRLTVL.

The J gene is TRBJ2-7, the V gene TRBV4-1; the D gene is possibly TRBD2 (5 bases). V gave up 0 bases and J gave up 0 bases, with 12 bases separating them. This CDR3 comprises 16 residues. CDR1 MGHRA and CDR2 YSYEKL come from the germline V gene. The CDR3 here is CASSQDGRGFSYEQYF. The CDR3 DNA reads as TGCGCCAGCAGCCAAGATGGGCGAGGGTTCTCCTACGAGCAGTACTTC.

The chain recombines TRBV12-3 or TRBV12-4 with TRBJ1-3, with D possibly TRBD1 on 5 matching bases. V dropped 6 bases and J dropped 3 bases, with 18 bases sitting between them. The CDR3 is 16 residues long. CDR3 in amino acids: CASSLRQFIDGNTIYF. The CDR3 bases are TGTGCCAGCAGCCTACGACAGTTTATTGATGGAAACACCATATATTTT.

This clonotype was counted only a few times. The chain has TRBV15 and TRBJ2-3; the D gene is possibly TRBD2 (5 bases). The germline V gene has CDR1 LNHNV and CDR2 YYDKDF (reference sequence). The CDR3 extends over 16 amino acids. The V end lost 5 bases, the J end lost 0 bases, and 15 bases lay between the germline ends. The CDR3 sequence: CATSGLFRHSTDTQYF. The CDR3 DNA follows: TGTGCCACCAGCGGACTTTTCAGGCATAGCACAGATACGCAGTATTTT.

This sequence joins TRBV6-1 and TRBJ2-3, with D tentatively TRBD1 or TRBD2 (6 bases each). The V gene's germline CDR1 is MNHNS and CDR2 SASEGT. The CDR3 sequence is 15 residues long. Trimming cost V 3 bases and J 2 bases, with 12 bases left between them. The DNA of the CDR3 is TGTGCCAGCAGTGATGGGGGGCACTACACAGATACGCAGTATTTT. Residues: CASSDGGHYTDTQYF.

This clonotype came up once. The chain combines TRBV27 with TRBJ1-6; D is perhaps TRBD1 (6 bases). Germline CDR1 is MNHEY and CDR2 is SMNVEV (reference sequence). Trimming stripped 6 bases from V and 11 bases from J, with 17 bases between. The CDR3 covers 14 residues. CDR3 coding DNA: TGTGCCAGCAGCCTGAGCTACAGGGAAACACCCCTCCACTTT. Residues: CASSLSYRETPLHF.

The chain is built from TRBV9 and TRBJ1-6; a possible D gene is TRBD1 (5 bases). CDR1 SGDLS and CDR2 YYNGEE come from the germline V gene. Trimming pared 7 bases from V and 6 bases from J, leaving 20 bases between. The length of the CDR3 is 16 residues. CDR3 coding DNA: TGTGCCAGCGGTCCAGGGACGGGCGTTGGTAATTCACCCCTCCACTTT. Its protein product is CASGPGTGVGNSPLHF.

The table lists this clonotype with a count of one. The V and J genes are TRBV4-1 and TRBJ2-2, with a tentative D call TRBD2 (6 bases). With 4 bases removed from V and 7 bases from J, the gap between germline ends came to 16 bases. The germline V gene has CDR1 MGHRA and CDR2 YSYEKL. This CDR3 has 15 amino acids. In DNA, the CDR3 is TGCGCCAGCAGCCCTGACAGTGGGGGGTACGGGGAGCTGTTTTTT. It translates to CASSPDSGGYGELFF.

The gene calls are TRBV27 and TRBJ2-3; TRBD2 agrees at 11 bases. The germline CDR1 and CDR2 sequences are MNHEY and SMNVEV (reference sequence). This CDR3 is built from 15 residues. The ends lost 6 bases at V and 1 base at J; junction bases unmatched: 3. The DNA for the CDR3 is TGTGCCAGCAGGCCACTAGCGGGGGGCACAGATACGCAGTATTTT. Its translation is CASRPLAGGTDTQYF.